This T cell receptor (beta chain) was identified during a study of CD8+ T cells in alopecia areata (dated by TCRdb to 2017 to 2018). Broadly, across the study: Treated patients were enrolled in an open-label pilot trial of oral tofacitinib, 5 to 10 mg twice daily, for moderate-to-severe alopecia areata. Tofacitinib was given for 6 to 18 months, followed by 6 months of follow-up off drug to assess delayed response and recurrence. The SALT score, which quantifies the percentage of affected scalp surface area, was used to measure disease severity in treated patients. The study used high-throughput TCRbeta sequencing to examine T cell clonal expansion in alopecia areata, in both the C3H/HeJ mouse model and human patients. Human TCRbeta sequencing covered scalp tissue and sorted CD4+ and CD8+ peripheral blood T cells from patchy and totalis/universalis alopecia areata patients and healthy controls. Patients on tofacitinib were biopsied at baseline and after 4 and 24 weeks of treatment, and several of the patients also had a later scalp biopsy. Clonality in the scalp was compared among normal scalp (n=4), patchy alopecia areata scalp (n=8), and alopecia totalis/universalis scalp (n=8). The RNA source kit depended on sample type: the PAXgene miRNA kit for fixed scalp, the miRNeasy kit for PBMCs, and the RNeasy kit for mouse skin. immunoSEQ multiplex PCR using 35 Vbeta forward primers and 13 Jbeta reverse primers was used to amplify TCRbeta CDR3 regions. Here is what the overall study found, with its caveats: Scalp TCR repertoire analysis is complicated because resident alphabeta T cells in normal human skin are also sequenced, whereas mouse skin is dominated by gammadelta T cells. With tofacitinib, both scalp clonality and the number of expanded CD8+ clones among the top 100 scalp clones went down significantly. Shared TCR sequences between patients were less evident than in mice, which may be partly attributable to HLA diversity in the patient population. Compared with normal scalp, lesional scalp had higher clonality and more expanded CD8+ clones, particularly in alopecia totalis/universalis, a pattern that suggests antigenic drive. Many expanded lesional clones persisted in scalp and blood during tofacitinib treatment, which may partly explain relapse after stopping treatment. The treated cohort was small, with a single nonresponder, so links between baseline CD8+ expansion and response need larger studies.

This clone has more than one count but fewer than ten. What antigen it recognizes has not been identified. The input lacks base qualities; no much larger clone sits a single base away. Taken with the paper, the label for time point translates to: more than three weeks on oral tofacitinib. Explained via the paper, the treatment or condition label denotes: oral pan-JAK inhibitor, 5-10 mg twice daily. Lesional scalp punch biopsies and peripheral blood were obtained from alopecia areata patients. After PBMCs were isolated by density centrifugation and stained for CD3, CD4 and CD8, a FACSAria was used to sort CD4+ and CD8+ T cells. Libraries were built with the immunoSEQ multiplex PCR assay. For TCR sequencing, RNA was extracted from every sample and reverse transcribed into cDNA to serve as template. First-strand cDNA was synthesized with SuperScript III using a 2:1 mix of oligo-dT and random hexamers. Amplification bias was assessed with a synthetic immune receptor repertoire, and residual bias was removed computationally. In the paper's pipeline: Raw reads were preprocessed to remove errors, and CDR3 was defined by IMGT conventions from the conserved cysteine to phenylalanine. Clonality was computed as 1 minus the Shannon entropy, with the entropy normalized by log2 of the number of productive unique TCRs. Whether scalp clones were CD4 or CD8 was inferred by matching scalp TCRbeta sequences against CD4 and CD8 repertoires sorted from blood. In its TCRdb copy, this immuneACCESS table keeps in-frame sequences only and misses some clones. Where compared with another copy, unresolved V genes explain less than half of these, and the others have no known cause. That table supplies the V and J calls and clone size; D and trimming were determined from the DNA. Present in this sample are roughly 73,000 clones, 29% of which were seen just once. 15% of the sample comes from the top ten.

The junction carries 14 bases between V and J, which are trimmed by 1 base and 4 bases respectively. Via the germline V gene, CDR1 is MGHRA and CDR2 YSYEKL. Inclusive of the bounding cysteine and phenylalanine, the CDR3 is 16 residues long. CDR3 DNA is the only sequence kept; it has 48 bases, read in frame from the first base. The receptor was derived from a human donor with alopecia areata. This sequence uses TRBV4-1 and TRBJ1-5; TRBD1 could be the D gene, as 6 bases match. The specimen comprised CD8+ T cells sorted from blood, sampled at week 4, from a patient treated with tofacitinib. The bases are TGCGCCAGCAGCCAAGGCCGGGACATGGCGAATCAGCCCCAGCATTTT. Its protein is CASSQGRDMANQPQHF.